The 13 T cell receptor beta chains below come from one sample, sequenced in a study of blood T cells in healthy people across ages. Primed by a sample-barcoded 5' primer and a J-beta primer mix, a second PCR proceeded for about 6 to 12 cycles. TCRdb ran MiXCR on the 5' RACE reads and lists one entry per CDR3 protein. The sample has more than 700,000 distinct CDR3 sequences, roughly 50% seen once. The sample was blood. These receptors all stem from a man at least 80 years old in good health.

The V and J genes are TRBV20-1 and TRBJ2-5; 12 positions agree with TRBD2. The germline CDR1 and CDR2 sequences are DFQATT and SNEGSKA (reference sequence). The CDR3 runs 17 residues. The V and J ends lost 5 bases and 1 base, in that order; junction bases with no gene match: 11. CDR3 region: CSAYHPGTSGFQETQYF. CDR3 nucleotides: TGCAGTGCTTACCACCCGGGGACTAGCGGGTTCCAAGAGACCCAGTACTTC.

This clonotype was seen only once. Here the CDR3 DNA reads TGTGCCAGCAACCAGGGGGGGCCAGGGGCACACTATAGCAATCAGCCCCAGCATTTT. Translation gives CASNQGGPGAHYSNQPQHF. This rearrangement joins TRBV21-1 to TRBJ1-5; the table gives TRBD1 as D, unverified against the DNA. TRBV21-1 is a known pseudogene. The CDR3 covers 19 residues.

In DNA, the CDR3 is TGTGCCAGCAGCCAACGGGGGAGGGGAGACATTCAGTACTTC. Residues: CASSQRGRGDIQYF. This chain uses TRBV3-1 with TRBJ2-4; 7 bases are shared with TRBD2. CDR3 length: 14 amino acids. Germline V gives CDR1 LGHDT, CDR2 YNNKEL (reference sequence). Trimming took 2 bases from V and 8 from J; bases not matched to a gene: 6.

The chain couples TRBV27 to TRBJ2-7; 16 nucleotides match TRBD2. Germline-derived CDR1 and CDR2 are MNHEY and SMNVEV (reference sequence). There are 16 residues in the CDR3. J was trimmed by 5 bases and V by 4 bases; bases with no gene match: 5. The CDR3 DNA sequence: TGTGCCAGCAGTTCGGGGACTAGCGGGAGGGCCCACGAGCAGTACTTC. Translating gives CASSSGTSGRAHEQYF.

As regards this clonotype: The junction does not match germline at one end; this may be a read error. The chain joins TRBV7-9 to TRBJ1-2; D is undetermined. The CDR3 sequence is 13 residues long. Germline V lookup: CDR1 SEHNR, CDR2 FQNEAQ (reference sequence). The DNA of the CDR3 is TGTGCCAGCAGCTTACTCGGGAACTATGACTACACCTTC. Protein product: CASSLLGNYDYTF.

This clonotype has a handful of counts. V gene TRBV7-2 combines with J gene TRBJ2-1; 7 positions agree with TRBD2. V lost 3 bases to trimming and J lost 4 bases; unmatched junction nucleotides: 3. The CDR3 loop spans 14 amino acids. The germline CDR1 and CDR2 sequences are SGHTA and FQGNSA. CDR3 DNA sequence: TGTGCCAGCAGCTTCGGACTAGGGTACAATGAGCAGTTCTTC. Translating it yields CASSFGLGYNEQFF.

This chain connects TRBV9 to TRBJ2-1, with 8 nucleotides matching TRBD2. J gave up 3 bases and V 1 base, and 3 bases lay outside the gene matches. This CDR3 comprises 15 residues. The germline V gene encodes CDR1 SGDLS and CDR2 YYNGEE. The CDR3 sequence is CASSVTSGSYNEQFF. The CDR3 DNA reads TGTGCCAGCAGCGTAACCAGCGGGAGCTACAATGAGCAGTTCTTC.

This sequence joins TRBV11-1 and TRBJ2-7; D uncertain. The CDR3 covers 16 residues. The germline CDR1 and CDR2 sequences are SGHAT and FQDESV (reference sequence). The V and J ends lost 2 bases and 4 bases respectively, with 18 bases between them. CDR3 in DNA: TGTGCCAGCAGCTTACCGAGCGTGGTGAACCCGTACGAGCAGTACTTC. This gives the protein CASSLPSVVNPYEQYF. The full variable domain, completed using reference TRBV11-1 and TRBJ2-7, is EAEVAQSPRYKITEKSQAVAFWCDPISGHATLYWYRQILGQGPELLVQFQDESVVDDSQLPKDRFSAERLKGVDSTLKIQPAELGDSAMYLCASSLPSVVNPYEQYFGPGTRLTVT.

The chain carries TRBV6-2 or TRBV6-3 and TRBJ2-1; maybe TRBD2 (6 bases). From germline, CDR1 is MNHEY and CDR2 SVGEGT. This CDR3 region has 15 residues. V was trimmed by 10 bases and J by 4 bases, leaving 20 bases between them. CDR3 coding DNA: TGTGCCACCTTGCGGGATGCCGGACAATACAATGAGCAGTTCTTC. Its protein is CATLRDAGQYNEQFF.

This rearrangement joins TRBV3-1 to TRBJ2-4, with D possibly matching TRBD1 (5 bases). Trimming pared 2 bases from V and 12 bases from J, leaving 8 bases between. Germline lookup yields CDR1 LGHDT and CDR2 YNNKEL (reference sequence). The CDR3 runs 11 residues. In nucleotides, the CDR3 is TGTGCCAGCAGCCAAAGGGGAAATCAGTACTTC. Amino acids: CASSQRGNQYF.

This clonotype was found a few times. The V gene is TRBV7-6, the J gene TRBJ2-3; possibly TRBD1 or TRBD2 for D (5 bases each). CDR1 and CDR2 (germline): SGHVS, FNYEAQ. V shed 2 bases and J shed 14 bases, with 29 bases lying between them. The CDR3 extends over 17 amino acids. As DNA, the CDR3 is TGTGCCAGCAGCTTAAATTGGGGGTCCCGCGAGCACAGATACGCGTATTTT. Amino acid sequence: CASSLNWGSREHRYAYF.

The V call is TRBV3-1, the J call TRBJ2-7; TRBD2 is a possible D gene (5 bases). CDR3 size: 15 residues. From germline, CDR1 is LGHDT and CDR2 YNNKEL (reference sequence). Trimming stripped 0 bases from V and 7 bases from J, with 16 bases between. CDR3 sequence reads: CASSQDQVGVGEQYF. In nucleotides, the CDR3 is TGTGCCAGCAGCCAAGATCAAGTGGGAGTTGGTGAGCAGTACTTC.

J is TRBJ1-6 and V is TRBV21-1; the table's TRBD1 call for D was not verified on the DNA. TRBV21-1 is reported as a pseudogene. The CDR3 length is 15 residues. The CDR3 region is CASSIGQPQNSPLHF. The CDR3 DNA reads as TGTGCCAGCAGCATAGGACAGCCACAAAATTCACCCCTCCACTTT.